This TCR beta chain was documented in a study of CD8+CD57+ T cells in acquired aplastic anemia. Background on the study: The DNA of sorted CD4+ and CD8+ cells averaged roughly 3.2 ug. CD4+ reads averaged about 10.8 million in healthy donors. General study points: Researchers reported that CD8+ Simpson's diversity was not significantly different in patients versus controls. Patients and controls shared some 30 CD8+ CDR3 sequences, highly expressed in patients.

Looked up from germline, CDR1 is SGDLS and CDR2 is YYNGEE. The CDR3 length is 13 residues. V was pared by 0 bases and J by 8 bases, with 11 bases between. To note about this clonotype: What it binds is unknown.

TCR beta VDJ combinations and CDR3 sequences were profiled from genomic DNA. TCRdb recomputed calls from the reads with MiXCR, one row per CDR3 protein. The sample consists of 400,000 to 450,000 distinct CDR3 sequences, around 72% of them appearing once. The sequence derives from a human donor in good health, serving as a control. The chain recombines TRBV9 with TRBJ1-2, with no clear D. Sample: sorted CD4+, CD8+, or CD8+CD57+ T cells (not recorded which) from PBMCs. CDR3 DNA sequence: TGTGCCAGCAGCGTAGATACGGGGAGAGGCTACACCTTC. It translates to CASSVDTGRGYTF.